This T cell receptor (beta chain) was obtained from a study of blood T cell repertoires in COVID-19. The study recruited people aged 18 to 89 years across roughly 25 US areas. There are 15 residues in the CDR3. V lost 5 bases, J lost 0 bases, and 4 bases stayed unmatched. Germline CDR1 MNHEY, CDR2 SVGAGI. Data came from immunoSEQ multiplex PCR; TCRdb stores just in-frame clones and leaves some out. Found here are about 270,000 clones, about 90% of them singletons; the top ten hold 1.5% to 2%. The sequence came from a woman aged 55 to 70 who had recovered from COVID-19. This chain links TRBV6-5 with TRBJ2-1; 7 bases line up with TRBD1. Sequenced material: PBMCs or T cells enriched from blood (not recorded which). CDR3 sequence: CASSPQGSSYNEQFF. The CDR3 coding sequence is TGTGCCAGCAGTCCACAGGGGAGCTCCTACAATGAGCAGTTCTTC.